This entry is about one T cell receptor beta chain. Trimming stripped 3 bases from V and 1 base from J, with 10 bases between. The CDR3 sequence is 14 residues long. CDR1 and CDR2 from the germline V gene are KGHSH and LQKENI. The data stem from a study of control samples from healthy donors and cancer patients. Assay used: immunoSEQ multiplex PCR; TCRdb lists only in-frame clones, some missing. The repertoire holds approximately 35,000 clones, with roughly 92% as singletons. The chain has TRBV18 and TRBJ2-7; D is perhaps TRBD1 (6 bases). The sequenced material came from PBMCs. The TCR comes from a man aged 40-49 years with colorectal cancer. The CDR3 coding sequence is TGTGCCAGCTCACCGCGAGGGACATCCTACGAGCAGTACTTC. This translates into CASSPRGTSYEQYF.